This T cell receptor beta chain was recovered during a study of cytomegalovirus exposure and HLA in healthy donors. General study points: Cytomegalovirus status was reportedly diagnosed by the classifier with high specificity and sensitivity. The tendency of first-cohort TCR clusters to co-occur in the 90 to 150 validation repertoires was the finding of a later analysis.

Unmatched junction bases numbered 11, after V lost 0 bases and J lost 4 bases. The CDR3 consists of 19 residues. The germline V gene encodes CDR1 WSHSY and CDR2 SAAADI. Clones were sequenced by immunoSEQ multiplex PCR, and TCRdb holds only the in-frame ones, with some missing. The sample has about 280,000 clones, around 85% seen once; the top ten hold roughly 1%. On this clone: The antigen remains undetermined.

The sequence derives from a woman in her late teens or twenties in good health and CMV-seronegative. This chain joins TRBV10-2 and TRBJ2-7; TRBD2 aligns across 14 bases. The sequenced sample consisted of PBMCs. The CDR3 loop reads CASSESPGLAGDFTYEQYF. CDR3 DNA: TGCGCCAGCAGTGAGTCTCCGGGACTAGCGGGGGACTTTACTTACGAGCAGTACTTC.